What follows describes a single T cell receptor (beta chain). The data were taken from a study of blood T cells in healthy people across ages. The CDR3 spans 14 residues. V lost 5 bases and J 7 bases, leaving 15 bases between the germline ends. Germline CDR1 is MDHEN and CDR2 is SYDVKM. The authors ran a second PCR of about 6 to 12 cycles using a sample-barcoded 5' primer and a J-beta primer mix. TCRdb reprocessed the 5' RACE reads with MiXCR, giving one entry per CDR3 protein. Of some 1.8 million distinct CDR3 sequences in the sample, roughly 43% were seen once. This chain links TRBV28 with TRBJ2-4, with a tentative D call TRBD1 (6 bases). The receptor was isolated from a human donor in good health. The sample taken for sequencing was blood. The CDR3 region has the DNA TGTGCCAGCAGTCCTCCAGGGGTCGGGAACATTCAGTACTTC. It specifies CASSPPGVGNIQYF.